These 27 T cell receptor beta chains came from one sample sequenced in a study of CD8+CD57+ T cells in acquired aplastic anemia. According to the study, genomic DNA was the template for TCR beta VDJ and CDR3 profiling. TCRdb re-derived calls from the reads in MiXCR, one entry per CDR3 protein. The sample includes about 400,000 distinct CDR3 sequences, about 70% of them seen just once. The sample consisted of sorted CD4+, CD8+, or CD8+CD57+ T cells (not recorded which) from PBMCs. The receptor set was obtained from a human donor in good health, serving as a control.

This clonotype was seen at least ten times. Written as DNA, the CDR3 is TGTGCCAGCGGGGAACAGGGGGCAGATACGCAGTATTTT. This gives the protein CASGEQGADTQYF. The J gene is TRBJ2-3, the V gene TRBV5-4, with 8 bases aligning to TRBD1. CDR3 length equals 13 residues. After removal of 7 bases from V and 4 bases from J, the junction contained 5 bases not matched to a gene. CDR1 is SGHNT, CDR2 YYREEE, per germline (reference sequence). Filled out from reference TRBV5-4 and TRBJ2-3, the complete variable domain reads ETGVTQSPTHLIKTRGQQVTLRCSSQSGHNTVSWYQQALGQGPQFIFQYYREEENGRGNFPPRFSGLQFPNYSSELNVNALELDDSALYLCASGEQGADTQYFGPGTRLTVL.

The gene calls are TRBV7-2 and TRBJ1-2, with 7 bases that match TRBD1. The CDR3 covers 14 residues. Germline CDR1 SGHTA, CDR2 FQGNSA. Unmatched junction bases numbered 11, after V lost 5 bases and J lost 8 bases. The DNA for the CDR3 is TGTGCCAGCAGCGAAACAGGGGCCCACACAGGCTACACCTTC. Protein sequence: CASSETGAHTGYTF.

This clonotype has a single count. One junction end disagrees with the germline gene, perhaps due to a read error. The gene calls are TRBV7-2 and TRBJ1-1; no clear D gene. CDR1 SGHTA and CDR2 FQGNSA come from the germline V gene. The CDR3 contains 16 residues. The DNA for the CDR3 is TGTGCCAGCAGCCCGGCCGGGTGGGCAACCCCCACTGATGCTTTCTTT. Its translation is CASSPAGWATPTDAFF.

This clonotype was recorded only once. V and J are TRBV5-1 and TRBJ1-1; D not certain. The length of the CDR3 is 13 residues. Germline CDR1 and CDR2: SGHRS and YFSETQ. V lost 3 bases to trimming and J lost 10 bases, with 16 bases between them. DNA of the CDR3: TGCGCCAGCAGCTCAACGATAGACAATGCAGCTTTCTTT. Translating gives CASSSTIDNAAFF.

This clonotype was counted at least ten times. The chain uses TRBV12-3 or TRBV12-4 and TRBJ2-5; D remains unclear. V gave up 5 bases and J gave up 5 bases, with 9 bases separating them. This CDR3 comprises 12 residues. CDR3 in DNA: TGTGCCAGCAGTAAGGAGTGGGAGACCCAGTACTTC. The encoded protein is CASSKEWETQYF.

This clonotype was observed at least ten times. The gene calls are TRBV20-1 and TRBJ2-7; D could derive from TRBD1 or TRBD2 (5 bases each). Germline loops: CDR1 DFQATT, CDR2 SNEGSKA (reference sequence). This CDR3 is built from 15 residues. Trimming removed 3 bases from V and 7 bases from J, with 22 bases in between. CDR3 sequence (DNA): TGCAGTGCTAGGGTTGTGCAGGGAGAAGGGCAAGAGCAGTACTTC. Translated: CSARVVQGEGQEQYF.

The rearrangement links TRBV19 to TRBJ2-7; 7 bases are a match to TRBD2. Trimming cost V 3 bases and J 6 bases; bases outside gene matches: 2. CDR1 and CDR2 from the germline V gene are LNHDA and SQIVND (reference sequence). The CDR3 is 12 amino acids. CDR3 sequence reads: CASSIWEGEQYF. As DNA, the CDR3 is TGTGCCAGTAGTATTTGGGAGGGCGAGCAGTACTTC.

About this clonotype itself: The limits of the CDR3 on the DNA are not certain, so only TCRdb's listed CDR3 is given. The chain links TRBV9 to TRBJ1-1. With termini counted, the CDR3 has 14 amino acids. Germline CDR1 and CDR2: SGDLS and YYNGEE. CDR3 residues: CASTLDGLDTFGFF.

The CDR3, as DNA: TGCAGTGGCACCGGGATCCACAGAAACCAAGAGACCCAGTACTTC. As protein: CSGTGIHRNQETQYF. V is TRBV20-1 and J is TRBJ2-5; the D gene is possibly TRBD2 (5 bases). V shed 7 bases and J shed 0 bases, with 18 bases lying between them. The CDR3 totals 15 residues. The germline V gene encodes CDR1 DFQATT and CDR2 SNEGSKA (reference sequence).

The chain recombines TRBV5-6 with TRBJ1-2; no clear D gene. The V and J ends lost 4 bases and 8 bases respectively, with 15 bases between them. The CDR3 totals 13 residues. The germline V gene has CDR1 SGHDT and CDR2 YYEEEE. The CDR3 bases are TGTGCCAGCAGCGCGCGATACAAGCTCGGCTACACCTTC. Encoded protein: CASSARYKLGYTF.

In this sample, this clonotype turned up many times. CDR3: CASSLGQLNTGELFF. CDR3 sequence (DNA): TGTGCCAGCAGCTTGGGACAGTTGAACACCGGGGAGCTGTTTTTT. This chain links TRBV11-3 with TRBJ2-2; TRBD1 matches at 7 bases. Germline values: CDR1 SGHNT, CDR2 YENEEA. With 3 bases clipped from V and 1 base from J, the junction kept 2 bases outside the gene matches. The CDR3 consists of 15 residues.

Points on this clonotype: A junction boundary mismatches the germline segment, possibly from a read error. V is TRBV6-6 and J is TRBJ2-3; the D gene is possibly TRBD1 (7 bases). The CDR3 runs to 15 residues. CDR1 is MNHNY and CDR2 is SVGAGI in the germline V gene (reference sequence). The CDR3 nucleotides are TGTGCCAGCAGTAAACCAGGGGGGTACACAGGTACGCAGTATTTT. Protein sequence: CASSKPGGYTGTQYF.

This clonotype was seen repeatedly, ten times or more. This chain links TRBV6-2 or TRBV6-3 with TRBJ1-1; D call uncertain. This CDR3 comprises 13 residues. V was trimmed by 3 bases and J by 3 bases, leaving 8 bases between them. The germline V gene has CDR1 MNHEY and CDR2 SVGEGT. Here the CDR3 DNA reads TGTGCCAGCAGTTATTGGCGTGACACTGAAGCTTTCTTT. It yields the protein CASSYWRDTEAFF.

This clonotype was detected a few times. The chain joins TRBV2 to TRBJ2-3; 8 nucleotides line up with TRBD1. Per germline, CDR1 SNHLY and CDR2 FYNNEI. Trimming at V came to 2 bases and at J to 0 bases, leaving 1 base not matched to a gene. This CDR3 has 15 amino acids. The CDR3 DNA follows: TGTGCCAGCAGTGAATGGACAGGGAGCACAGATACGCAGTATTTT. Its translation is CASSEWTGSTDTQYF. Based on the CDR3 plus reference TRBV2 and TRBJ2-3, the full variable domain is EPEVTQTPSHQVTQMGQEVILRCVPISNHLYFYWYRQILGQKVEFLVSFYNNEISEKSEIFDDQFSVERPDGSNFTLKIRSTKLEDSAMYFCASSEWTGSTDTQYFGPGTRLTVL.

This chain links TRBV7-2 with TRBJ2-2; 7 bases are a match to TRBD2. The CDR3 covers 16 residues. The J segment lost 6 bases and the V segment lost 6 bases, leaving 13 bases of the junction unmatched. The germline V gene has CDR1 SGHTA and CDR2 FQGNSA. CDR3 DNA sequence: TGTGCCAGCAGTTTAACGCGGCGGACTAGTCCCGGGGAGCTGTTTTTT. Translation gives CASSLTRRTSPGELFF.

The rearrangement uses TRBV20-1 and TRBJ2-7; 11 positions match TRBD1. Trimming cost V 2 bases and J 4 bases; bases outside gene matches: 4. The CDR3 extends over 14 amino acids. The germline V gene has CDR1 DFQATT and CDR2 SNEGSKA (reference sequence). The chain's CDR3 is CSARWTGGKYEQYF. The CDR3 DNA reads TGCAGTGCTAGATGGACAGGGGGCAAATACGAGCAGTACTTC.

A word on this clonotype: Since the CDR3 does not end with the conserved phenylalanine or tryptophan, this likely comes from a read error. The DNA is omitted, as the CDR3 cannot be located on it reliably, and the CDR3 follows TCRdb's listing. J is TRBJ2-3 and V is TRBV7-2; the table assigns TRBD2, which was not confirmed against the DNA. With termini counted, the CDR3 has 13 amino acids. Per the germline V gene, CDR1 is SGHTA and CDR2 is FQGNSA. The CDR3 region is CASMTGETQYYGP.

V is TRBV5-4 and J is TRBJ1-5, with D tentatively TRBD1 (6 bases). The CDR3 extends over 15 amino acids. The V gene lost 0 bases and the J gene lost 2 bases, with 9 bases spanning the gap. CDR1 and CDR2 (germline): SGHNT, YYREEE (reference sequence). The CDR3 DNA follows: TGTGCCAGCAGCTTGGACAGGGCCCGCAATCAGCCCCAGCATTTT. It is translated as CASSLDRARNQPQHF.

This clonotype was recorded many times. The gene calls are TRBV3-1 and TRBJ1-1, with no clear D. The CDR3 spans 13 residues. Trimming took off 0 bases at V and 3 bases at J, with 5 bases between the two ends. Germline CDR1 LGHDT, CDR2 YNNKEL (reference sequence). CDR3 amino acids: CASSQEGYTEAFF. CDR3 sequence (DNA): TGTGCCAGCAGCCAAGAGGGGTACACTGAAGCTTTCTTT. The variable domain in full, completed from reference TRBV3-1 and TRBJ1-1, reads DTAVSQTPKYLVTQMGNDKSIKCEQNLGHDTMYWYKQDSKKFLKIMFSYNNKELIINETVPNRFSPKSPDKAHLNLHINSLELGDSAVYFCASSQEGYTEAFFGQGTRLTVV.

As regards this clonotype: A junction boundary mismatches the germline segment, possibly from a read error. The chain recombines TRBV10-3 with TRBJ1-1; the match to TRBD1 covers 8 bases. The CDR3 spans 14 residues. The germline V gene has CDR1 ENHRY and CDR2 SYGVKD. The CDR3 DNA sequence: TGTGCCATCACCCCGGACAGGGCGGGCACTGACGCTTTCTTT. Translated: CAITPDRAGTDAFF.

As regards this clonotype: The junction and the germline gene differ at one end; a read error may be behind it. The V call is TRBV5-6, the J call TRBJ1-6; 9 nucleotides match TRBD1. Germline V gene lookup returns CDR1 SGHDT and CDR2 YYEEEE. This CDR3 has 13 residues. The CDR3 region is CAISGTGISPLHF. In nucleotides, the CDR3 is TGTGCCATCAGCGGGACAGGGATCTCACCCCTCCACTTT.

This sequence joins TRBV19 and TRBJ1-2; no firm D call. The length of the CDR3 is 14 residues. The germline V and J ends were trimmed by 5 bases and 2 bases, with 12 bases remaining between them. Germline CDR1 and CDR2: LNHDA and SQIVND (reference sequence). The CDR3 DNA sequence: TGTGCCAGTAGTCCCGCCGGGTCCAACTATGGCTACACCTTC. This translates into CASSPAGSNYGYTF.

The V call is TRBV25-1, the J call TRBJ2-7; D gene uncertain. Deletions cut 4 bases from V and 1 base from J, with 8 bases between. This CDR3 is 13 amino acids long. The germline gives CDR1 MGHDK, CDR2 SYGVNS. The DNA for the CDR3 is TGTGCCAGCAGTGGAGTGGAGTCCTACGAGCAGTACTTC. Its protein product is CASSGVESYEQYF.

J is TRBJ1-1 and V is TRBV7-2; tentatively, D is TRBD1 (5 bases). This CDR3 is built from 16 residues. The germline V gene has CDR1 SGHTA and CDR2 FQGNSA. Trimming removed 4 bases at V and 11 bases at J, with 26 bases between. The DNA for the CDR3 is TGTGCCAGCAGCTCAGGGACTAGCTCGGGGGAGACCCAGGCTTTCTTT. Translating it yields CASSSGTSSGETQAFF.

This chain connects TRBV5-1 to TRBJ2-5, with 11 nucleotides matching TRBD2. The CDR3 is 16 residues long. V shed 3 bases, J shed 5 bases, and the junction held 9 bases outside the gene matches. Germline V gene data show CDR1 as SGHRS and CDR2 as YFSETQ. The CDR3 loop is CASSSSSGRARETQYF. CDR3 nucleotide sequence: TGCGCCAGCAGCTCGAGTAGCGGGAGGGCCCGGGAGACCCAGTACTTC.

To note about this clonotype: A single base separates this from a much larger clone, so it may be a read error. CDR3 nucleotide sequence: TGTGCCAGCAGCCAAGAGGACTACCGGGACAAAGAGACCCAGTACTTC. Its protein product is CASSQEDYRDKETQYF. The chain has TRBV7-3 and TRBJ2-5, with D perhaps assigned TRBD1 or TRBD2 (6 bases each). Trimming stripped 5 bases from V and 3 bases from J, with 19 bases between. CDR3 size: 16 residues. Germline values: CDR1 SGHTA, CDR2 FQGTGA.

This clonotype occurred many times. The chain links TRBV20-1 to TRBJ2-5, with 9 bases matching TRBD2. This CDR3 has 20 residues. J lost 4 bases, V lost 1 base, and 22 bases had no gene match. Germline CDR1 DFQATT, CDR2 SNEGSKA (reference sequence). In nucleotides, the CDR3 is TGCAGTGCTAGAGTTGGCGGGTGGGCCACGGGACTAGCCAGTCTAGAGACCCAGTACTTC. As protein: CSARVGGWATGLASLETQYF.